The present T cell receptor beta chain was sequenced within a study of graft-versus-host responses after intestinal transplantation. As for the study in general: Multivisceral, liver-intestinal, or isolated intestinal grafts were transplanted into recipients. The study gave all recipients anti-thymocyte globulin induction, then tacrolimus and steroids for about 3 years. General study findings and limits: GvH clones surfaced in recipient marrow, some emerging earlier in ileum or blood.

This clone appeared a few times. Its antigen remains unknown. The assay was immunoSEQ multiplex PCR, and TCRdb's table has in-frame clones only and misses some. The sample lists 60,000 to 70,000 clones; 89% were seen once. Graft tissue was processed to release intraepithelial and lamina propria lymphocytes. The CDR3 contains 15 residues. V lost 2 bases and J 2 bases, leaving 10 bases between the germline ends. Per the germline V gene, CDR1 is MNHNS and CDR2 is SASEGT. This material consisted of ileum tissue, taken less than 400 days after transplant. The J gene is TRBJ2-1, the V gene TRBV6-1, with D unresolved. This sequence was found in a human patient who received an intestinal transplant, so some T cells may come from the graft donor. The CDR3 spells CASSEWSQPYNEQFF. CDR3 DNA sequence: TGTGCCAGCAGTGAATGGAGTCAGCCCTACAATGAGCAGTTCTTC.